This T cell receptor beta chain was identified during a study of OX40 agonist ivuxolimab in advanced cancers. Turning to the study itself: The drug used for patients, ivuxolimab, was an agonistic anti-OX40 (CD134) antibody.

Only in-frame clones appear in the TCRdb table, and some are missing; sequencing was by immunoSEQ multiplex PCR. Altogether about 79,000 clones are present, approximately 85% being singletons, with the ten largest covering less than 4.5%. Cycle 7 day 1, cycle 4 day 1, and baseline were the timepoints at which blood was sampled. The sample consisted of CD4+ or CD8+ T cells sorted from blood, taken in a trial of the OX40 agonist ivuxolimab. This clonotype was sampled from an adult with an advanced solid tumor such as melanoma, head and neck, liver or kidney cancer.

CDR3 amino acids: CASSQDRAIFTGELFF. As DNA, the CDR3 is TGCGCCAGCAGCCAAGACAGGGCTATTTTCACCGGGGAGCTGTTTTTT. This chain links TRBV4-3 with TRBJ2-2; D might be TRBD1 (5 bases). Germline values: CDR1 LGHNA, CDR2 YSLEER. The CDR3 consists of 16 residues. V lost 0 bases, J lost 4 bases, and 12 bases lay in between.